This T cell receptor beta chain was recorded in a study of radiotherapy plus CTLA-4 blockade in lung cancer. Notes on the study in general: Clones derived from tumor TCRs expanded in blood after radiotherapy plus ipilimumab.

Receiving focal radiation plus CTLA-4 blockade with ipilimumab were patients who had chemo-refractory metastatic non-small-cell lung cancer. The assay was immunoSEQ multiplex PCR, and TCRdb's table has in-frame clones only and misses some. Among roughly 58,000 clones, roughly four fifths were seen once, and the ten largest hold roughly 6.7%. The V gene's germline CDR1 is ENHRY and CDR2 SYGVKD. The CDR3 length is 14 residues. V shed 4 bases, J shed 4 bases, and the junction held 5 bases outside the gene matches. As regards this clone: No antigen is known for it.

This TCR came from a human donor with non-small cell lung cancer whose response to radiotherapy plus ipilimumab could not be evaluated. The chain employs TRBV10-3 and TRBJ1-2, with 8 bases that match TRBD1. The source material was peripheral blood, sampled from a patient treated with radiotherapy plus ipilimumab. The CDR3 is CAISAQGAVYGYTF. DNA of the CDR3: TGTGCCATCAGTGCTCAGGGGGCGGTCTATGGCTACACCTTC.